The 14 T cell receptor beta chains in this list originate from one sample, sequenced in a study of identical twins. In TCRdb, the 5' RACE reads were re-called with MiXCR into one record per CDR3 protein. The repertoire holds about 340,000 distinct CDR3 sequences, roughly 9% seen once, with roughly 9% in the top ten. What was sequenced was naive T cells sorted from blood. The receptors were sampled from a woman in her forties or fifties in good health.

This clonotype turned up a few times. The chain employs TRBV14 and TRBJ1-1; D is perhaps TRBD1 (5 bases). This CDR3 has 15 residues. Germline assignment: CDR1 SGHDN and CDR2 FVKESK. With 0 bases removed from V and 6 bases from J, the gap between germline ends came to 14 bases. The CDR3 DNA reads as TGTGCCAGCAGCCAAGAATGGGGGGATTTGGCTGAAGCTTTCTTT. Protein: CASSQEWGDLAEAFF.

This clonotype was observed at least ten times. CDR3 sequence: CASSAPGQGYDEQFF. The CDR3 DNA reads as TGTGCCAGCAGCGCTCCGGGACAGGGGTACGATGAGCAGTTCTTC. The V call is TRBV27, the J call TRBJ2-1; 10 nucleotides align to TRBD1. V was pared by 6 bases and J by 8 bases, with 10 bases of the junction left unmatched. The germline V gene encodes CDR1 MNHEY and CDR2 SMNVEV (reference sequence). The CDR3 sequence is 15 residues long.

This clonotype was seen ten or more times. The genes are TRBV5-5 and TRBJ1-2; tentatively, D is TRBD1 (6 bases). The V gene's germline CDR1 is SGHKS and CDR2 YYEKEE (reference sequence). The CDR3 loop spans 15 amino acids. Trimming took off 0 bases at V and 5 bases at J, with 14 bases between the two ends. The CDR3 DNA follows: TGTGCCAGCAGCTTGGGGCAGGGGCCATCTTATGGCTACACCTTC. It yields the protein CASSLGQGPSYGYTF.

J is TRBJ2-4 and V is TRBV4-1; 16 nucleotides align to TRBD2. The length of the CDR3 is 20 residues. The J segment lost 1 base and the V segment lost 4 bases, leaving 10 bases of the junction unmatched. In germline, CDR1 is MGHRA, CDR2 YSYEKL. The CDR3 loop is CASSLNQGLAGGEAKNIQYF. CDR3 sequence (DNA): TGCGCCAGCAGCCTTAATCAGGGACTAGCGGGGGGGGAGGCCAAAAACATTCAGTACTTC.

The chain couples TRBV4-1 to TRBJ2-6; D may be TRBD2 (6 bases). The CDR3 totals 16 residues. Germline V gene data show CDR1 as MGHRA and CDR2 as YSYEKL. The germline V and J ends were trimmed by 3 bases and 0 bases, with 9 bases remaining between them. CDR3 residues: CASSQPGSSGANVLTF. The CDR3 nucleotides read TGCGCCAGCAGCCAGCCCGGGAGCTCTGGGGCCAACGTCCTGACTTTC.

The chain joins TRBV20-1 to TRBJ2-3; D unclear. The CDR3 is 11 residues long. Germline V gene lookup returns CDR1 DFQATT and CDR2 SNEGSKA (reference sequence). V lost 6 bases, J lost 0 bases, and 4 bases lay in between. This CDR3 reads CSAPSTDTQYF. The CDR3 region has the DNA TGCAGTGCGCCAAGCACAGATACGCAGTATTTT.

This clonotype was observed a few times. The chain is built from TRBV4-2 and TRBJ2-3; D gene ambiguous. CDR1 and CDR2 (germline): LGHNA, YNFKEQ. The CDR3 extends over 19 amino acids. V lost 2 bases to trimming and J lost 2 bases, with 23 bases between them. CDR3: CASSQSHNSLVADTDTQYF. For the CDR3, the DNA is TGTGCCAGCAGCCAATCCCATAATTCTTTAGTCGCAGACACAGATACGCAGTATTTT.

This clonotype has a handful of counts. The chain couples TRBV5-1 to TRBJ2-7; TRBD2 agrees at 9 bases. V shed 4 bases, J shed 3 bases, and the junction held 8 bases outside the gene matches. Germline CDR1 is SGHRS and CDR2 is YFSETQ. The CDR3 has 15 amino acids. The CDR3 sequence is CASSATSGPSYEQYF. The CDR3 DNA is TGCGCCAGCAGCGCGACTAGCGGTCCCAGCTACGAGCAGTACTTC. Looking up the rest from reference TRBV5-1 and TRBJ2-7 gives the full variable domain: KAGVTQTPRYLIKTRGQQVTLSCSPISGHRSVSWYQQTPGQGLQFLFEYFSETQRNKGNFPGRFSGRQFSNSRSEMNVSTLELGDSALYLCASSATSGPSYEQYFGPGTRLTVT.

The V gene is TRBV2, the J gene TRBJ2-3, with D unresolved. Germline CDR1 is SNHLY and CDR2 is FYNNEI. The CDR3 runs 15 residues. Trimming pared 6 bases from V and 0 bases from J, leaving 13 bases between. CDR3 coding DNA: TGTGCCAGCAGAGGAACAGCCTTTAGCACAGATACGCAGTATTTT. It codes for CASRGTAFSTDTQYF.

This clonotype has only a few counts. J is TRBJ2-2 and V is TRBV9; 9 bases fit TRBD1. The CDR3 consists of 17 residues. Per germline, CDR1 SGDLS and CDR2 YYNGEE. The V segment lost 0 bases and the J segment 6 bases; nucleotides outside the gene matches: 9. Here the CDR3 DNA reads TGTGCCAGCAGCGTAGGGAGGGGACAGGGCTCAGCCGGGGAGCTGTTTTTT. Its translation: CASSVGRGQGSAGELFF.

This clonotype was found a few times. This chain links TRBV7-9 with TRBJ1-2; a possible D gene is TRBD1 (6 bases). Trimming took off 2 bases at V and 2 bases at J, with 9 bases between the two ends. The CDR3 runs 14 residues. The germline V gene has CDR1 SEHNR and CDR2 FQNEAQ (reference sequence). CDR3 amino acids: CASSLTGPNYGYTF. DNA for the CDR3: TGTGCCAGCAGCTTAACAGGGCCAAACTATGGCTACACCTTC.

Many counts were recorded for this clonotype. V and J are TRBV3-1 and TRBJ2-1, with D hard to call. The CDR3 length is 13 residues. V dropped 2 bases and J dropped 11 bases, with 13 bases sitting between them. The V gene's germline CDR1 is LGHDT and CDR2 YNNKEL (reference sequence). The DNA of the CDR3 is TGTGCCAGCAGCCAAACGTGGTCGGGCCAGCAGTTCTTC. Translation gives CASSQTWSGQQFF.

This clonotype was seen repeatedly, ten times or more. This chain uses TRBV5-1 with TRBJ2-3, with D uncertain. The CDR3 has 13 residues. The germline V gene encodes CDR1 SGHRS and CDR2 YFSETQ. Trimming shortened V by 5 bases and J by 2 bases, and 9 bases separated the two germline ends. The CDR3, as DNA: TGCGCCAGCAGAAGCCCCTCCACAGATACGCAGTATTTT. Residues: CASRSPSTDTQYF.

This chain uses TRBV12-3 or TRBV12-4 with TRBJ2-6; D unclear. Deletions cut 7 bases from V and 0 bases from J, with 16 bases between. The CDR3 contains 17 residues. The CDR3 region has the DNA TGTGCCAGCACCCTGTATGACGGCTTCTCTGGGGCCAACGTCCTGACTTTC. Translating it yields CASTLYDGFSGANVLTF.